This T cell receptor beta chain stems from a study of blood T cells in healthy people across ages. Each donor's blood draw was 7.5 to 10 milliliters of peripheral blood. Points on this clonotype: Its specificity is unknown.

CDR1 is SGHVS and CDR2 is FQNEAQ in the germline V gene. CDR3 length equals 15 residues. With V trimmed by 4 bases and J by 7 bases, 7 bases remained unmatched. Regarding the study as a whole: Age showed a roughly linear inverse relationship with TCR beta diversity per million T cells. Compared with aged donors, long-lived donors showed fewer expanded clones, suggesting selection.

PCR was performed a second time for about 6 to 11 cycles using a sample-barcoded 5' primer and a J-beta primer mix. Researchers report that a template-switch adaptor with 12 random nucleotides tagged each cDNA molecule. TCRdb itself ran the 5' RACE reads through MiXCR, one entry per CDR3 protein. The table lists 650,000 to 950,000 distinct CDR3 sequences, around 42% of them singletons. V gene TRBV7-8 combines with J gene TRBJ2-1; 10 nucleotides line up with TRBD2. The TCR comes from a man in his fifties or sixties in good health. The source material was blood. The CDR3: CASSSGLAFRNEQFF. CDR3 nucleotides: TGTGCCAGCAGCTCGGGACTAGCGTTTCGAAATGAGCAGTTCTTC. Full variable domain (outside the CDR3, taken from reference TRBV7-8 and TRBJ2-1): GAGVSQSPRYKVAKRGQDVALRCDPISGHVSLFWYQQALGQGPEFLTYFQNEAQLDKSGLPSDRFFAERPEGSVSTLKIQRTQQEDSAVYLCASSSGLAFRNEQFFGPGTRLTVL.